Below, 8 T cell receptor beta chains from the same sample are listed, as sequenced in a study of human T cells and chemical hapten exposure. TCRdb re-analysed the RACE reads in MiXCR, keeping a single row per CDR3 protein. In the table there are approximately 92,000 distinct CDR3 sequences, more than 9.5% of which are singletons. Time point reported: patch test 2, 6 weeks after DPC sensitization. Treatment: therapeutic diphenylcyclopropenone sensitization with weekly scalp DPC. This sample comprised whole blood, obtained in connection with sensitization to the hapten diphenylcyclopropenone (DPC). The receptors derive from a woman aged 35 to 49 with alopecia areata. Some clones in this sample may be carry-over from other donors' samples.

This clonotype was detected a few times. This chain joins TRBV5-4 and TRBJ2-3; D unresolved. The CDR3 spans 13 residues. The germline V and J ends were trimmed by 3 bases and 0 bases, with 5 bases remaining between them. The germline gives CDR1 SGHNT, CDR2 YYREEE (reference sequence). The DNA of the CDR3 is TGTGCCAGCAGCTCCCCAAGCACAGATACGCAGTATTTT. Its translation is CASSSPSTDTQYF.

This clonotype occurred many times. The rearrangement uses TRBV9 and TRBJ2-1; 7 bases match TRBD2. The CDR3 sequence is 14 residues long. The V gene end was trimmed by 2 bases and the J gene end by 5 bases; junction bases not matched to a gene: 4. Germline V gene data show CDR1 as SGDLS and CDR2 as YYNGEE. The CDR3 loop reads CASSVGGSNNEQFF. CDR3 nucleotides: TGTGCCAGCAGCGTCGGCGGGAGCAACAATGAGCAGTTCTTC.

This clonotype was observed at least ten times. The chain has TRBV2 and TRBJ1-2; unclear D gene. Trimming took 1 base from V and 8 from J, leaving 8 bases between them. The CDR3 has 12 residues. The V gene's germline CDR1 is SNHLY and CDR2 FYNNEI. The CDR3, as DNA: TGTGCCAGCAGTGAAGAGAGTGGCGGCTACACCTTC. Translated: CASSEESGGYTF.

This clonotype appeared many times. This chain links TRBV29-1 with TRBJ1-1, with 7 bases aligning to TRBD1. Trimming removed 5 bases from V and 2 bases from J; junction bases left unmatched: 2. CDR1 is SQVTM, CDR2 ANQGSEA, per germline. This CDR3 contains 12 residues. The CDR3 sequence: CSVRDSNTEAFF. CDR3 sequence (DNA): TGCAGCGTTCGGGACAGTAACACTGAAGCTTTCTTT.

This clonotype was counted ten times or more. V and J are TRBV18 and TRBJ2-2; D is unresolved. The CDR3 runs to 12 residues. V was shortened by 0 bases and J by 6 bases, with 2 bases between the two germline ends. In germline, CDR1 is KGHSH, CDR2 LQKENI. The CDR3 nucleotides are TGTGCCAGCTCACCACCGGCCGGGGAGCTGTTTTTT. Protein: CASSPPAGELFF.

The CDR3 loop reads CASSQDLAGGGEQYF. CDR3 in DNA: TGCGCCAGCAGCCAAGATCTAGCGGGAGGTGGCGAGCAGTACTTC. V is TRBV4-3 and J is TRBJ2-7, with 11 bases that match TRBD2. The V segment lost 0 bases and the J segment 6 bases; nucleotides outside the gene matches: 4. Per the germline V gene, CDR1 is LGHNA and CDR2 is YSLEER. The CDR3 runs 15 residues.

This clonotype was detected many times. The rearrangement uses TRBV6-6 and TRBJ1-3; D is uncertain. The CDR3 covers 17 residues. Germline-derived CDR1 and CDR2 are MNHNY and SVGAGI (reference sequence). Trimming removed 2 bases at V and 0 bases at J, with 14 bases between. CDR3 bases: TGTGCCAGCAGTTACCCCTTGGACGGCAGCTCTGGAAACACCATATATTTT. It specifies CASSYPLDGSSGNTIYF.

The table lists this clonotype with a few counts. The V call is TRBV19, the J call TRBJ1-2; 7 bases fit TRBD1. Germline V gene sequence: CDR1 LNHDA, CDR2 SQIVND (reference sequence). The ends lost 6 bases at V and 2 bases at J; junction bases unmatched: 6. CDR3 size: 14 residues. CDR3 nucleotide sequence: TGTGCCAGTAGCCGGACAGGACCAAACTATGGCTACACCTTC. It is translated as CASSRTGPNYGYTF.